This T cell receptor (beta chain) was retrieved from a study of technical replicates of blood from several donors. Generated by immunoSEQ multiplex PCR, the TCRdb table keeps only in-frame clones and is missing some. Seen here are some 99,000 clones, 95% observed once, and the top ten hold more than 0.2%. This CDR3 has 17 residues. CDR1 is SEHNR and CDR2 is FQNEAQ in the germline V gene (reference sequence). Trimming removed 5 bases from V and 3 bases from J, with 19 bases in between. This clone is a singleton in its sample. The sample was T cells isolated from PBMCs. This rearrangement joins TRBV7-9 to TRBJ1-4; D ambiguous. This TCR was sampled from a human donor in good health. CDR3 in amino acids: CASSPPFFEGPNEKLFF. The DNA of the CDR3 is TGTGCCAGCAGCCCCCCATTCTTCGAGGGTCCTAATGAAAAACTGTTTTTT.